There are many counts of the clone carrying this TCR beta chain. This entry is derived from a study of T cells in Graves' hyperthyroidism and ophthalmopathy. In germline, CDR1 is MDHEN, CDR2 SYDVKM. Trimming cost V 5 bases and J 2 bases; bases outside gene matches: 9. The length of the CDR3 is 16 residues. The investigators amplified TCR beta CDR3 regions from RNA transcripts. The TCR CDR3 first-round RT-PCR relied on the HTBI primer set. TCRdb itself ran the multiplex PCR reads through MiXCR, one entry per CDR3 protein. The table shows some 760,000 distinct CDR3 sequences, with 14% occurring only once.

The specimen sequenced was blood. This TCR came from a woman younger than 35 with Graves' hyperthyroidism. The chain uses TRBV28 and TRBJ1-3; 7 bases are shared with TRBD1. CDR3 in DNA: TGTGCCAGCAGTCCTGTAGGGGGCAAAGCTGGAAACACCATATATTTT. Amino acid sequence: CASSPVGGKAGNTIYF.